This record covers a single T cell receptor beta chain. TCRdb's table, derived via immunoSEQ multiplex PCR, lists solely in-frame clones and lacks some. The sample lists around 40,000 clones; approximately 90% were seen once. The CDR3 has 14 residues. Germline assignment: CDR1 SGHRS and CDR2 YFSETQ. Trimming took 1 base from V and 6 from J, leaving 10 bases between them. The sample is drawn from a study of T cell changes during pregnancy in multiple sclerosis. The sequence came from a female donor in good health, enrolled as a control in a pregnancy study. The chain links TRBV5-1 to TRBJ2-2; D call uncertain. The starting material was CD4+ T cells from peripheral blood mononuclear cells, obtained in the first trimester of pregnancy. The CDR3 region is CASSLLTRPGELFF. CDR3 bases: TGCGCCAGCAGCTTGCTCACCAGGCCCGGGGAGCTGTTTTTT. Combining the CDR3 with reference TRBV5-1 and TRBJ2-2 gives the whole variable domain KAGVTQTPRYLIKTRGQQVTLSCSPISGHRSVSWYQQTPGQGLQFLFEYFSETQRNKGNFPGRFSGRQFSNSRSEMNVSTLELGDSALYLCASSLLTRPGELFFGEGSRLTVL.